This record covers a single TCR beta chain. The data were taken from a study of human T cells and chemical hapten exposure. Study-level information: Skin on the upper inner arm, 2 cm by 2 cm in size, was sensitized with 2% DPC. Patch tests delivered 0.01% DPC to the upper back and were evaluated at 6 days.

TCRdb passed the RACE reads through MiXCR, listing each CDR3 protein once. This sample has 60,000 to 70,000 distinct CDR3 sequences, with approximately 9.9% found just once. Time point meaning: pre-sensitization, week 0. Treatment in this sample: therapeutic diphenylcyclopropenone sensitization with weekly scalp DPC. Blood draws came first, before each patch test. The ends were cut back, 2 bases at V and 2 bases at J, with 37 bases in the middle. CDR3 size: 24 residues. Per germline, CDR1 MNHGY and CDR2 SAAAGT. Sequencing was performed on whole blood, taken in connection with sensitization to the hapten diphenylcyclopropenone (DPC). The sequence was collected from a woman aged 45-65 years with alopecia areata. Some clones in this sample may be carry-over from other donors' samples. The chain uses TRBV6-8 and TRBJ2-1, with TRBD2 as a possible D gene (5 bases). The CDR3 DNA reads TGTGCCAGCAGTTACGCCCCCGTAAACGAACGGGGTGCGCGGGCCGGATTTGCCTACAATGAGCAGTTCTTC. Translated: CASSYAPVNERGARAGFAYNEQFF.